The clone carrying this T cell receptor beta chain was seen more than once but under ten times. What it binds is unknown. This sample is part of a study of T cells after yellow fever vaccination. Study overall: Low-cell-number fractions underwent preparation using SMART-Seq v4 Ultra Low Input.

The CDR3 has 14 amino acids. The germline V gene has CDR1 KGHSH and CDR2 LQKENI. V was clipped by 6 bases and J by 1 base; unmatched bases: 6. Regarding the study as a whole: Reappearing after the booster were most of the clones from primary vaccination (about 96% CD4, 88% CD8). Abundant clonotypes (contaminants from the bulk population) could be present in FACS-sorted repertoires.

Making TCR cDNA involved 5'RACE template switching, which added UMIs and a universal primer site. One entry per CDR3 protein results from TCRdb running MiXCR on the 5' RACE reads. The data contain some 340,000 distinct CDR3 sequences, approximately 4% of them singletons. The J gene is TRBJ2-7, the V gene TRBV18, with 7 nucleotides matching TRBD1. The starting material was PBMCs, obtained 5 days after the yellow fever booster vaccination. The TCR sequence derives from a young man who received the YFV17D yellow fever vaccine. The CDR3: CASSLGQASYEQYV. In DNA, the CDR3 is TGTGCCAGCTCTTTAGGACAGGCATCCTACGAGCAGTACGTC.